One sample yielded the 17 T cell receptor beta chains listed below, sequenced in a study of cytomegalovirus exposure and HLA in healthy donors. PCR was performed using 60 Vbeta and 13 Jbeta primers. Using immunoSEQ multiplex PCR, the repertoire was profiled, and TCRdb retains in-frame clones only, with some absent. The sample has approximately 180,000 clones; 55% to 75% are singletons. Sequenced sample: PBMCs. These receptors came from a human donor in good health.

The rearrangement joins TRBV7-9 to TRBJ1-3; D is ambiguous. Per the germline V gene, CDR1 is SEHNR and CDR2 is FQNEAQ (reference sequence). The germline V and J ends were trimmed by 0 bases and 0 bases, with 6 bases remaining between them. The CDR3 has 15 amino acids. Written as DNA, the CDR3 is TGTGCCAGCAGCTTAGCGAGGTACTCTGGAAACACCATATATTTT. Residues: CASSLARYSGNTIYF.

This chain uses TRBV7-2 with TRBJ1-2, with TRBD1 matching over 7 bases. This CDR3 contains 14 residues. V was pared by 5 bases and J by 4 bases, with 7 bases of the junction left unmatched. Germline V CDR1 and CDR2: SGHTA, FQGNSA. CDR3 loop: CASSQRQGPYGYTF. CDR3 nucleotides: TGTGCCAGCAGCCAGAGACAGGGTCCCTATGGCTACACCTTC.

The chain has TRBV19 and TRBJ1-5, with D unresolved. The ends were cut back, 4 bases at V and 4 bases at J, with 8 bases in the middle. CDR3 length: 13 residues. Germline V gene lookup returns CDR1 LNHDA and CDR2 SQIVND (reference sequence). The CDR3 sequence: CASSTAGNQPQHF. The CDR3 DNA sequence: TGTGCCAGTAGTACGGCAGGAAATCAGCCCCAGCATTTT.

The chain employs TRBV4-3 and TRBJ2-3, with 10 bases lining up with TRBD2. The trim removed 2 bases at V and 6 bases at J, leaving 11 bases unmatched. CDR3 size: 17 residues. Germline CDR1 and CDR2: LGHNA and YSLEER. In DNA, the CDR3 is TGCGCCAGCAGCCAATTGGGCCCCTTAGCGGGGGGTGATACGCAGTATTTT. Amino acids: CASSQLGPLAGGDTQYF.

The count of this clone is one. The chain combines TRBV6-1 with TRBJ2-7; a possible D gene is TRBD1 (7 bases). Trimming pared 5 bases from V and 4 bases from J, leaving 18 bases between. CDR1 is MNHNS and CDR2 is SASEGT in the germline V gene. The CDR3 is made up of 15 amino acids. CDR3 DNA: TGTGCCAGCAGTCGTAACGTGGAGGGGGCATACGAGCAGTACTTC. Translation: CASSRNVEGAYEQYF.

V is TRBV29-1 and J is TRBJ2-1, with 7 bases lining up with TRBD1. The CDR3 is 13 amino acids. Germline assignment: CDR1 SQVTM and CDR2 ANQGSEA. J was trimmed by 0 bases and V by 6 bases; bases with no gene match: 2. The CDR3 sequence: CSVDRLSYNEQFF. The CDR3 nucleotides are TGCAGCGTGGACAGGCTCTCCTACAATGAGCAGTTCTTC.

This clone was detected a few times. The chain uses TRBV2 and TRBJ1-1; 7 nucleotides line up with TRBD1. With 6 bases clipped from V and 0 bases from J, the junction kept 7 bases outside the gene matches. Germline V lookup: CDR1 SNHLY, CDR2 FYNNEI. The CDR3 is 15 residues long. Here the CDR3 reads CASSREGAVNTEAFF. For the CDR3, the DNA is TGTGCCAGCAGCCGAGAGGGGGCGGTGAACACTGAAGCTTTCTTT.

The rearrangement uses TRBV7-8 and TRBJ1-1; the D is unclear. Between the trimmed V and J ends, which lost 1 base and 1 base, there was a span of 10 bases. CDR3 length equals 15 residues. Germline lookup yields CDR1 SGHVS and CDR2 FQNEAQ. CDR3 region: CASSLVFQRNTEAFF. The DNA for the CDR3 is TGTGCCAGCAGCTTAGTTTTCCAGCGGAACACTGAAGCTTTCTTT. The whole variable domain, remainder taken from reference TRBV7-8 and TRBJ1-1, is GAGVSQSPRYKVAKRGQDVALRCDPISGHVSLFWYQQALGQGPEFLTYFQNEAQLDKSGLPSDRFFAERPEGSVSTLKIQRTQQEDSAVYLCASSLVFQRNTEAFFGQGTRLTVV.

The rearrangement uses TRBV5-4 and TRBJ2-5; TRBD2 is a possible D gene (6 bases). Between the trimmed V and J ends, which lost 0 bases and 5 bases, there was a span of 11 bases. Germline assignment: CDR1 SGHNT and CDR2 YYREEE (reference sequence). The CDR3 is made up of 14 amino acids. The CDR3 sequence is CASSLGGTRETQYF. CDR3 nucleotide sequence: TGTGCCAGCAGCTTGGGCGGGACGCGGGAGACCCAGTACTTC.

The chain recombines TRBV5-1 with TRBJ2-1, with TRBD2 identical over 14 bases. CDR1 SGHRS and CDR2 YFSETQ come from the germline V gene. The CDR3 runs 17 residues. Trimming cost V 5 bases and J 4 bases; bases outside gene matches: 8. The CDR3 is CASSPGLAGGLYNEQFF. CDR3 bases: TGCGCCAGCAGTCCTGGACTAGCGGGGGGCCTTTACAATGAGCAGTTCTTC.

V usage is TRBV29-1 and J usage is TRBJ2-5; D is possibly TRBD1 (6 bases). Trimming took off 1 base at V and 11 bases at J, with 26 bases between the two ends. There are 16 residues in the CDR3. Germline CDR1 and CDR2: SQVTM and ANQGSEA. The CDR3 is CSVEVYRTDPPSGQYF. CDR3 DNA sequence: TGCAGCGTTGAAGTGTATAGGACAGATCCGCCTTCCGGGCAGTACTTC.

The chain has TRBV13 and TRBJ2-3; 8 nucleotides align to TRBD1. The CDR3 has 17 amino acids. Germline V gene data show CDR1 as PRHDT and CDR2 as FYEKMQ (reference sequence). The trim removed 2 bases at V and 4 bases at J, leaving 11 bases unmatched. CDR3 in DNA: TGTGCCAGCAGCTTAACTTGGGACAGGCAAGCGGCAGATACGCAGTATTTT. Translating it yields CASSLTWDRQAADTQYF.

The chain uses TRBV21-1 and TRBJ1-2. TRBV21-1 is a recognized pseudogene. The CDR3 is made up of 15 amino acids. DNA for the CDR3: TGTGCCAGCAGCAAATCGGGATGCCAGCCCTATGGCTACACCTTC. Protein: CASSKSGCQPYGYTF.

In this sample, this clone turned up once. The chain uses TRBV30 and TRBJ2-1; D call uncertain. Germline CDR1 is GTSNPN and CDR2 is SVGIG (reference sequence). V lost 0 bases to trimming and J lost 0 bases, with 9 bases between them. The CDR3 sequence is 15 residues long. The CDR3 spells CAWSVRTSSYNEQFF. DNA for the CDR3: TGTGCCTGGAGTGTACGCACGAGCTCCTACAATGAGCAGTTCTTC.

This clone was observed a few times. The chain is built from TRBV30 and TRBJ2-1, with TRBD2 matching over 9 bases. Looked up from germline, CDR1 is GTSNPN and CDR2 is SVGIG (reference sequence). The length of the CDR3 is 13 residues. The ends lost 4 bases at V and 9 bases at J; junction bases unmatched: 7. The CDR3 DNA reads TGTGCCTGGACTAGCGGGACCCTTCGTGAGCAGTTCTTC. Translating it yields CAWTSGTLREQFF.

V usage is TRBV5-1 and J usage is TRBJ2-5; D gene unclear. Trimming removed 2 bases from V and 5 bases from J, with 16 bases in between. The CDR3 length is 15 residues. The germline CDR1 and CDR2 sequences are SGHRS and YFSETQ. CDR3 nucleotides: TGCGCCAGCAGCTTCGTTATACAGCAAGTCGAGACCCAGTACTTC. Protein sequence: CASSFVIQQVETQYF.

This clone is medium-sized. J is TRBJ2-3 and V is TRBV6-4; 11 nucleotides match TRBD2. Per the germline V gene, CDR1 is MRHNA and CDR2 is SNTAGT. Losses at the gene ends were 2 bases for V and 4 bases for J; bases not matched to a gene: 2. The CDR3 contains 15 residues. The chain's CDR3 is CASSDNSGGADTQYF. As DNA, the CDR3 is TGTGCCAGCAGTGACAATAGCGGGGGGGCAGATACGCAGTATTTT.